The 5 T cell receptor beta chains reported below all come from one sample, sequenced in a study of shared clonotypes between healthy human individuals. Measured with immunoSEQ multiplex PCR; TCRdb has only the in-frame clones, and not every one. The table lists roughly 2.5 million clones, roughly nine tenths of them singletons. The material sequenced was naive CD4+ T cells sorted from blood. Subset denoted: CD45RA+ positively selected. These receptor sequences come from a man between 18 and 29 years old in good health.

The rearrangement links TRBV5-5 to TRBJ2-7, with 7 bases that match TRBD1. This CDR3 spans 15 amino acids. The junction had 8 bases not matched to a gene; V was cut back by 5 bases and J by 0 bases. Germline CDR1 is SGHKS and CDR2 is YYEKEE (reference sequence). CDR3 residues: CASSRQGLSSYEQYF. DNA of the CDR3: TGTGCCAGCAGTCGACAGGGTCTAAGCTCCTACGAGCAGTACTTC.

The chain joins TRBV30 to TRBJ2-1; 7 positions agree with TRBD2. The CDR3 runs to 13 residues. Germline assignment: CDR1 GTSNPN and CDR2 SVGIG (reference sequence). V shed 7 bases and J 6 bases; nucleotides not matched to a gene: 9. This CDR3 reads CASTSGTPNEQFF. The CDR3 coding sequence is TGTGCCTCTACCAGCGGGACCCCCAATGAGCAGTTCTTC.

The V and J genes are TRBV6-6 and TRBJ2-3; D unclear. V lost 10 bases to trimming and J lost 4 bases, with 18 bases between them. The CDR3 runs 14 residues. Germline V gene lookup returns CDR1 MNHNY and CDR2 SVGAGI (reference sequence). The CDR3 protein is CATRPPGFADTQYF. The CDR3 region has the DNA TGTGCCACCCGACCCCCCGGTTTCGCAGATACGCAGTATTTT.

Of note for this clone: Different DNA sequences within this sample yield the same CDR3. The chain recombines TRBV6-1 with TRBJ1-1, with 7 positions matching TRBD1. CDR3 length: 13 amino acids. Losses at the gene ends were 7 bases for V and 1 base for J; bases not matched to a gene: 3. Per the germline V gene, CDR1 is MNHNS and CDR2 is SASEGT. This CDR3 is CASTRGPNTEAFF. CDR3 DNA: TGTGCCAGCACGAGGGGGCCGAACACTGAAGCTTTCTTT.

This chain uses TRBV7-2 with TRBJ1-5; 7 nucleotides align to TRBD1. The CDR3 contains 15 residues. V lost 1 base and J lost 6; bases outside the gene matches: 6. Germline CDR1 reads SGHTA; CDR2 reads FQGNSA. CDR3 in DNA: TGTGCCAGCAGCTTAGAGGGGGCTACGGGTCAGCCCCAGCATTTT. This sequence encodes CASSLEGATGQPQHF.